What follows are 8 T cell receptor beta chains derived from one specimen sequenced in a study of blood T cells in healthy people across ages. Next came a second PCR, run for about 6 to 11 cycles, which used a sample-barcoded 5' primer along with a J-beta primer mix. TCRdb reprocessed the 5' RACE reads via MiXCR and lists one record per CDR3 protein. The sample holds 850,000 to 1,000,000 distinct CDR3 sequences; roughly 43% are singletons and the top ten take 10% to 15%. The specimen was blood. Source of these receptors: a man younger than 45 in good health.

The CDR3 DNA reads TGTGCCAGCGGGGGACAGGGGGTTGGTGAGACCCAGTACTTC. It specifies CASGGQGVGETQYF. The chain is built from TRBV9 and TRBJ2-5, with TRBD1 matching 11 bases. This CDR3 comprises 14 residues. Germline CDR1 SGDLS, CDR2 YYNGEE. Unmatched junction bases numbered 7, after V lost 7 bases and J lost 5 bases.

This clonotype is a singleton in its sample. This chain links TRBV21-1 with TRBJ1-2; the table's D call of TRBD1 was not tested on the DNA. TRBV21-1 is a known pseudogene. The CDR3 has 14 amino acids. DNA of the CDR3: TGTGCCAGCAGCAATGGAACAGGGACGGTTGGCTACACCTTC. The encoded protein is CASSNGTGTVGYTF.

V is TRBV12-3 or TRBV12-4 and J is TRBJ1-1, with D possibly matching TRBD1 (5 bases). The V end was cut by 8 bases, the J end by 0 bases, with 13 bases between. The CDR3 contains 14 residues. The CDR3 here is CASSVGGVNTEAFF. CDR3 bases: TGTGCCAGCTCGGTTGGGGGGGTGAACACTGAAGCTTTCTTT.

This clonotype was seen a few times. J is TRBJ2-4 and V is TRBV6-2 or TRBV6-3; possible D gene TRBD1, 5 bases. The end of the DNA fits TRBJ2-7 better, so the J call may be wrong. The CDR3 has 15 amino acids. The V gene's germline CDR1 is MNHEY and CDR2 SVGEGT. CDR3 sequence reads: CASSSGGAVSYEQYF. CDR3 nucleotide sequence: TGTGCCAGCAGCTCGGGTGGGGCCGTCTCCTACGAGCAGTACTTC.

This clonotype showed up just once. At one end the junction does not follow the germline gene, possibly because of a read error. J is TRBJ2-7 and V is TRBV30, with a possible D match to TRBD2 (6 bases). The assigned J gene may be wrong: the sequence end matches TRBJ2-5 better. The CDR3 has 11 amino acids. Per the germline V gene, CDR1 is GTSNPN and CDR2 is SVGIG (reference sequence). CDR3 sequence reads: CAGSGRETQYF. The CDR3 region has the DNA TGTGCCGGGAGTGGGAGGGAGACCCAGTACTTC.

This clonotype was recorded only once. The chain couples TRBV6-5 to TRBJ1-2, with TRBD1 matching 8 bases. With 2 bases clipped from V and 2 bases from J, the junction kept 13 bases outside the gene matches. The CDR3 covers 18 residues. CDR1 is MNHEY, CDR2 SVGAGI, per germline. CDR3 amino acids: CASSYRGTGPRGNYGYTF. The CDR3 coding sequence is TGTGCCAGCAGTTACCGCGGGACAGGCCCACGAGGGAACTATGGCTACACCTTC.

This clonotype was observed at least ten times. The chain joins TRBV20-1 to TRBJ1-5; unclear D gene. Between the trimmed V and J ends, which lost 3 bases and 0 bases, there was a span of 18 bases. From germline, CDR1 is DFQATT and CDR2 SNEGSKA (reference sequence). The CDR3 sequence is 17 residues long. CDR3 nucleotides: TGCAGTGCTAGCCCAATGGCCTCTTCCAATAGCAATCAGCCCCAGCATTTT. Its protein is CSASPMASSNSNQPQHF.

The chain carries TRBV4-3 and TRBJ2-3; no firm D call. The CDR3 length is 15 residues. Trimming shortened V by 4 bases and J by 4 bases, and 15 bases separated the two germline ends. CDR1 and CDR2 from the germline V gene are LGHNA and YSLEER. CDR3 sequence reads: CASSPGYSIPDTQYF. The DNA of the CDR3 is TGCGCCAGCAGCCCTGGGTATTCTATCCCAGATACGCAGTATTTT.